This TCR beta chain was sequenced for a study of shared clonotypes between healthy human individuals. This was a deep-level run. Measured with immunoSEQ multiplex PCR; TCRdb has only the in-frame clones, and not every one. The sample lists 400,000 to 600,000 clones; 79% were seen once. Germline loops: CDR1 SQVTM, CDR2 ANQGSEA. This CDR3 is built from 13 residues. The V and J ends lost 1 base and 8 bases respectively, with 14 bases between them. A remark on this clone: Its antigen is still unknown.

General study findings and limits: Clonotype sharing levels among donors were expected to vary with sequencing depth.

Roughly 90 million PBMCs went into genomic DNA for unsorted samples. The chain recombines TRBV29-1 with TRBJ1-2; possibly TRBD1 for D (6 bases). The origin of this receptor is a woman aged 40 to 49 in good health. Some clones in this sample may be carry-over from other donors' samples. Input material: PBMCs. In nucleotides, the CDR3 is TGCAGCGTTGAAGTACCAGGGGCTAGGGGCTACACCTTC. Translated: CSVEVPGARGYTF.